This T cell receptor beta chain is from a study of cytomegalovirus exposure and HLA in healthy donors. Study as a whole: Clustering assigned over 70% of the roughly 420 genotyped donors to the Caucasian-associated ancestry cluster. Findings and caveats of the study: TCR beta V segments were, for the most part, productive about 87% or about 30% of the time in an earlier analysis.

Trimming stripped 3 bases from V and 1 base from J, with 9 bases between. CDR1 is LNHDA, CDR2 SQIVND, per germline (reference sequence). The CDR3 runs to 14 residues. Both 60 Vbeta primers and 13 Jbeta primers went into the PCR. Assay used: immunoSEQ multiplex PCR; TCRdb lists only in-frame clones, some missing. The repertoire holds 170,000 or so clones, with 84% as singletons. This clone was picked up a small number of times. Its antigen is not known. The clonotype was recovered from a girl between 10 and 17 years old in good health and CMV-seropositive. The rearrangement links TRBV19 to TRBJ1-1; perhaps TRBD1 as D (6 bases). The source material was PBMCs. The CDR3 region is CASSMPTGNTEAFF. As DNA, the CDR3 is TGTGCCAGTAGTATGCCGACAGGGAACACTGAAGCTTTCTTT.